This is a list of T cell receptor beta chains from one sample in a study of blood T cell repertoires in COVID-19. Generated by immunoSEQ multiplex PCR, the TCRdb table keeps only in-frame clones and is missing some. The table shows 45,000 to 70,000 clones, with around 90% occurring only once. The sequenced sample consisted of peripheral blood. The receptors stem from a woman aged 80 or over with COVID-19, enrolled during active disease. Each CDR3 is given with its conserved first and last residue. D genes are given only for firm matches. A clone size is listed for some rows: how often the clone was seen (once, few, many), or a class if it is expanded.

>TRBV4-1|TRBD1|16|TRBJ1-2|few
CASSQLFTGGDYGYTF
TGCGCCAGCAGCCAACTCTTCACAGGGGGCGACTATGGCTACACCTTC
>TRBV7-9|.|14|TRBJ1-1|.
CASSPPPGVTEAFF
TGTGCCAGCAGCCCACCTCCCGGGGTAACTGAAGCTTTCTTT
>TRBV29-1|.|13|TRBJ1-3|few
CSVLVTAGNTIYF
TGCAGCGTTCTTGTCACAGCAGGAAACACCATATATTTT
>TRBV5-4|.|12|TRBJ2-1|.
CASSPSGNEQFF
TGTGCCAGCAGCCCCTCCGGGAATGAGCAGTTCTTC
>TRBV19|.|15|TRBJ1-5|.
CASSNEQLGVKPQHF
TGTGCCAGTAGTAATGAACAATTAGGGGTTAAGCCCCAGCATTTT
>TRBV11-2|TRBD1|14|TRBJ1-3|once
CASSGWDRRNTIYF
TGTGCCAGCAGCGGATGGGACAGGAGAAACACCATATATTTT
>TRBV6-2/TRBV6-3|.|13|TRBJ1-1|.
CASSEQGNTEAFF
TGTGCCAGCAGCGAACAGGGAAACACTGAAGCTTTCTTT
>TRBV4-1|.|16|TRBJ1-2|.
CASSHVVPTGDYGYTF
TGCGCCAGCAGCCATGTTGTCCCGACAGGAGATTATGGCTACACCTTC
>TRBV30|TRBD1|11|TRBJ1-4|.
CACQGGRDVLF
TGTGCCTGTCAAGGGGGCAGGGACGTCCTTTTT
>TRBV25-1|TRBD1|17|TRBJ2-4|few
CASSDPRQGAAKNIQYF
TGTGCCAGCAGTGACCCCAGACAGGGGGCCGCCAAAAACATTCAGTACTTC
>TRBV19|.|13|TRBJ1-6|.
CASSITGSSPLHF
TGTGCCAGTAGTATAACAGGATCCTCACCCCTCCACTTT
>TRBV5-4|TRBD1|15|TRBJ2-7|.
CASSLVGQGSHEQYF
TGTGCCAGCAGCTTGGTGGGACAGGGTTCCCACGAGCAGTACTTC
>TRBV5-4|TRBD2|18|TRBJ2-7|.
CASSSPIGSGANRDEQYF
TGTGCCAGCAGCTCCCCTATTGGTAGCGGGGCTAACAGGGACGAGCAGTACTTC
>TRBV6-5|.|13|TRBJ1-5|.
CASSGRNNQPQHF
TGTGCCAGCTCCGGCAGGAACAATCAGCCCCAGCATTTT
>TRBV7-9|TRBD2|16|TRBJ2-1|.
CWSGGPFTLPYNEQFF
TGTTGGAGCGGGGGGCCCTTCACCTTACCATACAATGAGCAGTTCTTC
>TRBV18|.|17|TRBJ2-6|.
CASSPNHPGSGANVLTF
TGTGCCAGCTCACCCAACCATCCAGGCTCAGGGGCCAACGTCCTGACTTTC
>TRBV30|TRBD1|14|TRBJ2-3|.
CALEGTGGLDTQYF
TGTGCCTTAGAGGGGACAGGGGGCTTAGATACGCAGTATTTT
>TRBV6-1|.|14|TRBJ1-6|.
CASSEKGYNSPLHF
TGTGCCAGCAGTGAAAAGGGGTATAATTCACCCCTCCACTTT
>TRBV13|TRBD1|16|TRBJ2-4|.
CASSPGTGSPSNIQYF
TGTGCCAGCAGCCCGGGGACAGGATCCCCGTCGAACATTCAGTACTTC
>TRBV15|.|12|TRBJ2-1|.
CATPIWGDEQFF
TGTGCCACCCCCATTTGGGGGGATGAGCAGTTCTTC
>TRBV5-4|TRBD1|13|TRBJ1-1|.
CASSLPGGSEAFF
TGTGCCAGCAGCTTGCCAGGGGGTAGTGAAGCTTTCTTT
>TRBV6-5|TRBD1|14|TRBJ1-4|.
CASSTGGIYEKLFF
TGTGCCAGCAGTACAGGGGGCATATATGAAAAACTGTTTTTT
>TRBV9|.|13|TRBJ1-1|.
CASSSDANTEAFF
TGTGCCAGCAGCTCAGATGCGAACACTGAAGCTTTCTTT
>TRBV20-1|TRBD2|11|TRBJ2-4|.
CSAASGGMQYF
TGCAGTGCGGCTAGCGGGGGAATGCAGTACTTC
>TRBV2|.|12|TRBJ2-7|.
CASVGGSYEQYF
TGTGCCAGCGTCGGGGGCTCCTACGAGCAGTACTTC
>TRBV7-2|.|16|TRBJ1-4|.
CASSLSGPATNEKLFF
TGTGCCAGCAGCCTATCGGGTCCTGCAACTAATGAAAAACTGTTTTTT
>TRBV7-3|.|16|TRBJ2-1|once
CASSLGIRGSSDEQFF
TGTGCCAGCAGCTTAGGGATTAGAGGGAGCTCCGATGAGCAGTTCTTC
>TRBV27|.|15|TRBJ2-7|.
CASREYPLESYEQYF
TGTGCCAGCAGAGAATACCCACTAGAGAGCTACGAGCAGTACTTC
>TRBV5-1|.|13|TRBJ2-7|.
CASSLGQSYEQYF
TGCGCCAGCAGCTTGGGGCAGTCCTACGAGCAGTACTTC
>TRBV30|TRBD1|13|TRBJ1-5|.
CAWAGTGNQPQHF
TGTGCCTGGGCCGGGACAGGCAATCAGCCCCAGCATTTT
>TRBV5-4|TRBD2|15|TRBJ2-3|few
CASRGSGGGEDTQYF
TGTGCCTCCCGGGGTAGCGGGGGGGGAGAAGATACGCAGTATTTT
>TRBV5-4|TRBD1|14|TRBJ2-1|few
CASSPGGSYNEQFF
TGTGCCAGCAGCCCAGGGGGCTCCTACAATGAGCAGTTCTTC
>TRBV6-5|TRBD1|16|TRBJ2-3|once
CASSFPGTGVKDTQYF
TGTGCCAGCAGTTTCCCCGGGACAGGGGTCAAAGATACGCAGTATTTT
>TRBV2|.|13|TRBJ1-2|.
CASSVESDYGYTF
TGTGCCAGCAGTGTCGAATCGGACTATGGCTACACCTTC
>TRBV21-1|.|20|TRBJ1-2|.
CASSKETPPGTGRANYGYTF
TGTGCCAGCAGCAAAGAGACCCCCCCTGGGACAGGTCGAGCTAACTATGGCTACACCTTC
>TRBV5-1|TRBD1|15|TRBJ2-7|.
CASSLGQVGTDEQYF
TGCGCCAGCAGCCTTGGACAGGTTGGAACTGACGAGCAGTACTTC
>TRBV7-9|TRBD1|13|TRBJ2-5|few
CASSAGGLETQYF
TGTGCCAGCAGCGCAGGGGGTTTGGAGACCCAGTACTTC
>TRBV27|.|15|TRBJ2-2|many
CASSSSQGATGELFF
TGTGCCAGCAGTTCGTCACAGGGCGCCACCGGGGAGCTGTTTTTT
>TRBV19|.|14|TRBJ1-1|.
CASSIIAGVTEAFF
TGTGCCAGTAGTATAATAGCAGGGGTTACTGAAGCTTTCTTT
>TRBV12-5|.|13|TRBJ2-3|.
CASAFPGTLAQYF
TGTGCTAGTGCCTTCCCAGGGACTCTAGCGCAGTATTTT
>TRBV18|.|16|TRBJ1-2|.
CASSPPGTGQLYGYTF
TGTGCCAGCTCACCCCCCGGCACCGGACAGCTTTATGGCTACACCTTC
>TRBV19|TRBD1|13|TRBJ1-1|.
CASRQGQGSEAFF
TGTGCCAGTAGACAAGGACAGGGGTCTGAAGCTTTCTTT
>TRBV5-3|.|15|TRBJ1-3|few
CARSHSQPSGNTIYF
TGTGCCAGAAGCCATTCACAGCCTTCTGGAAACACCATATATTTT
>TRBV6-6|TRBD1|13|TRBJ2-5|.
CASSQTGERAQYF
TGTGCCAGCAGTCAAACAGGGGAGAGGGCCCAGTACTTC
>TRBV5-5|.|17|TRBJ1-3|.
CASSLRDGGFSGNTIYF
TGTGCCAGCAGCTTGCGAGACGGAGGGTTCTCTGGAAACACCATATATTTT
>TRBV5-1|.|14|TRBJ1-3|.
CASSPGTPGNTIYF
TGCGCCAGCAGCCCGGGGACACCTGGAAACACCATATATTTT
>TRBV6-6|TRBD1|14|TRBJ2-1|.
CASIPGQSYNEQFF
TGTGCCAGCATTCCGGGACAGTCCTACAATGAGCAGTTCTTC
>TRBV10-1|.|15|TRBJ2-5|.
CASSEKTGMQETQYF
TGCGCCAGCAGTGAGAAAACGGGGATGCAAGAGACCCAGTACTTC
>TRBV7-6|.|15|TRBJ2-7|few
CASSLGPSLPYEQYF
TGTGCCAGCAGCTTAGGTCCGAGTTTACCCTACGAGCAGTACTTC
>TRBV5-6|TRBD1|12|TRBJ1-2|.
CASRHTGGGYTF
TGTGCCAGCAGACATACAGGGGGCGGCTACACCTTC
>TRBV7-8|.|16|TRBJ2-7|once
CASSLGGGALGYEQYF
TGTGCCAGCAGCTTAGGAGGGGGGGCGCTTGGGTACGAGCAGTACTTC
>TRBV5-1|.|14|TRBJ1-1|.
CASSLDRAGTEAFF
TGCGCCAGCAGCTTGGACAGGGCGGGCACTGAAGCTTTCTTT
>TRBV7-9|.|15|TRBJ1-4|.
CASSLAQGSREKLFF
TGTGCCAGCAGCTTAGCCCAGGGATCGAGGGAAAAACTGTTTTTT
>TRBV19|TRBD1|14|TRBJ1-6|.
CASSSRDRNSPLHF
TGTGCCAGTAGTTCCCGGGACAGAAATTCACCCCTCCACTTT
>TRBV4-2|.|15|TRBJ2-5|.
CASSQDPRVQETQYF
TGTGCCAGCAGCCAAGATCCCAGGGTCCAAGAGACCCAGTACTTC
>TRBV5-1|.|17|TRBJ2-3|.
CASSWSTSRSGADTQYF
TGCGCCAGCAGCTGGTCGACATCCCGATCGGGGGCAGATACGCAGTATTTT
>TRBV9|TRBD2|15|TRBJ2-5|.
CASSVEAGGRETQYF
TGTGCCAGCAGCGTAGAAGCCGGGGGGAGGGAGACCCAGTACTTC